This T cell receptor beta chain was recovered during a study of cytomegalovirus exposure and HLA in healthy donors. PCR employed 60 Vbeta and 13 Jbeta primers. Method: immunoSEQ multiplex PCR; TCRdb's copy keeps in-frame clones and lacks some. The sample has about 88,000 clones, about 77% seen once. Remarks on this clone: Its antigen is undetermined.

Study findings and constraints: It was reported that the classifier diagnosed cytomegalovirus status with high specificity and sensitivity in both the original and validation cohorts. A later look showed TCR association rates differing by HLA locus, highest for DRB1 and lowest for HLA-C.

The TCR sequence derives from a woman in her 40s in good health and CMV-seronegative. The sample consisted of PBMCs.

The CDR3 reads CSVSSGQGAGEKLFF. Written as DNA, the CDR3 is TGCAGCGTGAGTTCCGGACAGGGGGCAGGGGAAAAACTGTTTTTT. The V gene is TRBV29-1, the J gene TRBJ1-4, with TRBD1 identical over 11 bases. Per the germline V gene, CDR1 is SQVTM and CDR2 is ANQGSEA. The CDR3 is made up of 15 amino acids. V was clipped by 6 bases and J by 8 bases; unmatched bases: 11.